These 2 T cell receptor beta chains were sequenced from one sample in a study of blood T cell repertoires in COVID-19. Repertoires were generated with immunoSEQ multiplex PCR, while TCRdb's copy carries only in-frame clones and drops some. This table has about 100,000 clones, about 86% appearing once. Sequenced material: peripheral blood. The receptors stem from a human donor in a cohort sampled during active COVID-19.

DNA of the CDR3: TGTGCCAGCAGCTCAGGGACAGCGTCTAACTATGGCTACACCTTC. It is translated as CASSSGTASNYGYTF. The chain joins TRBV5-4 to TRBJ1-2; TRBD1 matches 7 bases. The germline V gene encodes CDR1 SGHNT and CDR2 YYREEE (reference sequence). CDR3 size: 15 residues. J was trimmed by 0 bases and V by 3 bases; bases with no gene match: 5.

The count of this clone is one. This chain connects TRBV18 to TRBJ2-1, with 8 bases identical to TRBD2. Germline CDR1 and CDR2: KGHSH and LQKENI. This CDR3 has 19 residues. Unmatched junction bases numbered 23, after V lost 2 bases and J lost 11 bases. CDR3 bases: TGTGCCAGCTCACCAAAAAGTCGCCAAGAAGTCCCCGGGACTAGAAAGCAGTTCTTC. It yields the protein CASSPKSRQEVPGTRKQFF.